This T cell receptor (beta chain) derives from a study of shared clonotypes between healthy human individuals. V lost 4 bases to trimming and J lost 0 bases, with 17 bases between them. Germline V gene sequence: CDR1 SGHNT, CDR2 YYREEE (reference sequence). The CDR3 extends over 16 amino acids. General observations from the study: Several donors held roughly 5% of naive CD4 clonotypes in common.

Worth noting for this clone: Its antigen is unidentified.

Assay used: immunoSEQ multiplex PCR; TCRdb lists only in-frame clones, some missing. The repertoire holds 1.6 million or so clones, with around 95% as singletons. Sequencing used naive CD4+ T cells sorted from blood. Subset described: CD45RA+ positively selected. The source of this sequence is a man aged 25-45 years in good health. The V call is TRBV5-4, the J call TRBJ2-7; D is perhaps TRBD2 (5 bases). The chain's CDR3 is CASSPGSAAFSYEQYF. In DNA, the CDR3 is TGTGCCAGCAGCCCCGGGTCAGCGGCTTTCTCCTACGAGCAGTACTTC.